A selection of T cell receptor beta chains follows, all from one sample in a study of PD-L1 blockade in urothelial cancer. The protocol was immunoSEQ multiplex PCR, while the TCRdb copy is restricted to in-frame clones and leaves out a portion. The data show some 54,000 clones, roughly 84% seen once. Sequences were derived from PBMCs, sampled around atezolizumab (anti-PD-L1) treatment. These TCRs come from a middle-aged man with urothelial cancer. The CDR3 runs from the conserved cysteine through the conserved F or W. The D gene is left open where the match is weak. Clone size is stated in some rows and not others, as once, few, many or a class when expanded.

CDR3aa | CDR3nt | v_gene | abundance | d_gene | j_gene
CASSQDIQIPGFSTNEKLFF | TGTGCCAGCAGCCAAGATATTCAAATTCCAGGGTTTTCAACTAATGAAAAACTGTTTTTT | TRBV4-2 | few | - | TRBJ1-4
CASSLPTGSYEQYF | TGTGCCAGCAGCTTACCCACGGGCTCCTACGAGCAGTACTTC | TRBV11-2 | - | - | TRBJ2-7
CASRTSGRDTQYF | TGTGCCAGCAGAACTAGCGGGAGAGATACGCAGTATTTT | TRBV6-5 | - | TRBD2 | TRBJ2-3
CASSLEGGAGYTF | TGTGCCAGCAGCTTGGAGGGAGGTGCTGGCTACACCTTC | TRBV5-8 | - | - | TRBJ1-2
CASGRPGLGSDEQFF | TGCGCCAGTGGCAGGCCGGGACTAGGGTCGGATGAGCAGTTCTTC | TRBV5-1 | - | TRBD2 | TRBJ2-1
CASSFQGGETQYF | TGTGCCAGCAGCTTCCAGGGTGGGGAGACCCAGTACTTC | TRBV7-3 | - | - | TRBJ2-5
CASSSPGLLQYEQYF | TGTGCCAGCAGTTCGCCGGGACTACTACAATACGAGCAGTACTTC | TRBV28 | few | TRBD2 | TRBJ2-7
CASSTRAVGPDTQYF | TGTGCCAGCAGTACCAGGGCGGTGGGTCCAGATACGCAGTATTTT | TRBV5-5 | - | - | TRBJ2-3
CASSQDALPPGSNHYGYTF | TGCGCCAGCAGCCAAGACGCCCTTCCGCCAGGGTCGAACCACTATGGCTACACCTTC | TRBV4-1 | few | - | TRBJ1-2
CASGRQDNSPLHF | TGTGCCAGCGGACGACAGGATAATTCACCCCTCCACTTT | TRBV6-5 | - | - | TRBJ1-6
CASSYSLGSTEAFF | TGTGCCAGCAGTTATTCACTGGGGAGCACTGAAGCTTTCTTT | TRBV6-5 | - | - | TRBJ1-1
CSVLSGGFGQPQHF | TGCAGCGTGCTTTCGGGGGGGTTCGGTCAGCCCCAGCATTTT | TRBV29-1 | - | - | TRBJ1-5
CASSDPQGMRQPQHF | TGTGCCAGCAGTGACCCCCAGGGGATGAGGCAGCCCCAGCATTTT | TRBV2 | - | - | TRBJ1-5
CASSAWDRGELFF | TGTGCCAGCAGTGCCTGGGACAGGGGGGAGCTGTTTTTT | TRBV6-1 | - | TRBD1 | TRBJ2-2
CASRSPGQRSTIYF | TGCGCCAGCAGATCTCCGGGACAGCGGAGCACCATATATTTT | TRBV5-1 | few | TRBD1 | TRBJ1-3
CASSQARGQVNTGELFF | TGCGCCAGCAGCCAAGCCCGAGGACAGGTGAACACCGGGGAGCTGTTTTTT | TRBV4-1 | - | TRBD1 | TRBJ2-2
CASSVGAGVRETQYF | TGTGCCAGCAGTGTGGGAGCGGGAGTTCGGGAGACCCAGTACTTC | TRBV25-1 | - | TRBD2 | TRBJ2-5
CASSPIMGGGNEQFF | TGTGCCAGCAGTCCGATTATGGGGGGGGGCAATGAGCAGTTCTTC | TRBV27 | - | TRBD2 | TRBJ2-1
CASSILALGEGGELFF | TGTGCCAGCAGTATCCTCGCTTTAGGGGAGGGCGGGGAGCTGTTTTTT | TRBV7-3 | - | TRBD2 | TRBJ2-2
CASSISRDRSFGYTF | TGTGCCAGTAGTATCTCCCGGGACAGGTCCTTTGGCTACACCTTC | TRBV19 | - | TRBD1 | TRBJ1-2
CASSFFDRGNEQYF | TGTGCCAGCAGTTTCTTCGACAGGGGGAACGAGCAGTACTTC | TRBV28 | - | TRBD1 | TRBJ2-7
CASSEAYSNTEAFF | TGTGCCAGCAGTGAAGCGTACAGCAACACTGAAGCTTTCTTT | TRBV6-1 | - | - | TRBJ1-1
CASSFTYNTEAFF | TGTGCCAGCAGTTTTACTTATAACACTGAAGCTTTCTTT | TRBV28 | - | - | TRBJ1-1
CASSEGTGGPYEQYF | TGTGCCAGCAGCGAGGGGACAGGGGGCCCCTACGAGCAGTACTTC | TRBV9 | medium-sized | TRBD1 | TRBJ2-7
CASSQGLAGHYEQYF | TGTGCCAGCAGCCAAGGACTAGCGGGGCACTACGAGCAGTACTTC | TRBV14 | - | TRBD2 | TRBJ2-7
CASSYGRTDTQYF | TGTGCCAGCAGTTACGGCCGCACAGATACGCAGTATTTT | TRBV6-5 | once | - | TRBJ2-3
CAMVKGFLNTGELFF | TGTGCTATGGTCAAGGGGTTCCTTAACACCGGGGAGCTGTTTTTT | TRBV2 | - | - | TRBJ2-2
CASSLLAGAYEQYF | TGTGCCAGCAGCTTACTAGCGGGCGCCTACGAGCAGTACTTC | TRBV7-6 | - | TRBD2 | TRBJ2-7
CASSEGNRISEQYF | TGTGCCAGCAGTGAAGGTAACAGGATATCCGAGCAGTACTTC | TRBV2 | - | - | TRBJ2-7
CASSFRPQGGYTF | TGTGCCAGCAGTTTCCGGCCCCAGGGGGGCTACACCTTC | TRBV6-5 | - | - | TRBJ1-2
CATSRERTGAQKTQYF | TGTGCCACCAGCAGAGAGAGGACAGGGGCGCAGAAGACCCAGTACTTC | TRBV15 | - | TRBD1 | TRBJ2-5
CASSVDRGYEKLFF | TGTGCCAGCAGCGTGGACAGGGGCTATGAAAAACTGTTTTTT | TRBV9 | - | TRBD1 | TRBJ1-4
CASSFRGTGGYEQYF | TGTGCCAGCAGTTTCAGAGGAACAGGGGGGTACGAGCAGTACTTC | TRBV28 | - | TRBD1 | TRBJ2-7
CASSLGVTGELFF | TGCGCCAGCAGCCTTGGAGTCACCGGGGAGCTGTTTTTT | TRBV5-1 | - | - | TRBJ2-2
CAISESIETGETDTQYF | TGTGCCATCAGTGAGTCCATAGAGACTGGCGAGACAGATACGCAGTATTTT | TRBV10-3 | once | - | TRBJ2-3
CASSFRVIGTYEQYF | TGTGCCAGCAGCTTCCGCGTAATTGGGACTTACGAGCAGTACTTC | TRBV7-2 | - | - | TRBJ2-7